This is a list of T cell receptor beta chains from one sample in a study of high-grade serous ovarian cancer treatment subgroups. The method was immunoSEQ multiplex PCR; TCRdb's version includes in-frame clones alone and lacks a portion of them. Of about 36,000 clones listed, 79% were seen once; the top ten hold 3% to 3.5%. The sequenced material came from tumor tissue. The receptors shown here come from a human donor with high-grade serous ovarian cancer. CDR3s include the opening cysteine and the closing phenylalanine or tryptophan. The D gene is left open where the match is weak. Where a row states a size, it is once, few, many or the class of an expanded clone; other rows omit it.

>TRBV6-5|TRBJ2-6|-|-
TGTGCCAGCAGTTACTCCGGGGGCGGTGGGGCCAACGTCCTGACTTTC
CASSYSGGGGANVLTF
>TRBV29-1|TRBJ2-1|-|-
TGCAGCGTTGTGAAGTTGGGCGACGAGCAGTTCTTC
CSVVKLGDEQFF
>TRBV5-4|TRBJ2-3|TRBD2|-
TGTGCCAGCAGCCCGACTAGCGGGGTGTCAGATACGCAGTATTTT
CASSPTSGVSDTQYF
>TRBV6-1|TRBJ1-3|-|once
TGTGCCAGCATCCCCGGCGATTCGGGCGGAAACACCATATATTTT
CASIPGDSGGNTIYF
>TRBV6-5|TRBJ1-5|-|once
TGTGCCACCTCCGAGGGGACACACCTACAGCCCCAGCATTTT
CATSEGTHLQPQHF
>TRBV19|TRBJ2-7|TRBD2|-
TGTGCCAGTAGGGAGACTAGCGGGACCTCCTACGAGCAGTACTTC
CASRETSGTSYEQYF
>TRBV4-2|TRBJ1-2|TRBD1|-
TGTGCCAGCAGCTTGGGACAGGCCTATGGCTACACCTTC
CASSLGQAYGYTF
>TRBV9|TRBJ2-1|-|once
TGTGCCAGCAGCGTATTGACTGGCTCCTACAATGAGCAGTTCTTC
CASSVLTGSYNEQFF
>TRBV6-5|TRBJ2-7|-|-
TGTGCCAGCAGTTGGCGACTAGATGGCGAGCAGTACTTC
CASSWRLDGEQYF
>TRBV6-5|TRBJ1-5|-|-
TGTGCCAGCCGTGGGGGGGGTTCGAATCAGCCCCAGCATTTT
CASRGGGSNQPQHF
>TRBV4-3|TRBJ1-2|TRBD1|-
TGCGCCAGCAGCCAAGTAGGGGGCCGTTGGGGCTACACCTTC
CASSQVGGRWGYTF
>TRBV6-5|TRBJ2-3|-|-
TGTGCCAGCAGTTCGGTTGCGGGCTCTAGCACAGATACGCAGTATTTT
CASSSVAGSSTDTQYF
>TRBV18|TRBJ2-3|-|-
TGTGCCAGCTCGCGGACAGCCAAAGGTGGGACAGATACGCAGTATTTT
CASSRTAKGGTDTQYF
>TRBV27|TRBJ2-3|TRBD2|-
TGTGCCAGCAGTTCGGGACTAGCGGGAGGAGGAGATACGCAGTATTTT
CASSSGLAGGGDTQYF
>TRBV4-3|TRBJ2-5|-|-
TGCGCCAGCAGCCAAGATTTAAGCCGTAGTAGGGTGGGAGAGACCCAGTACTTC
CASSQDLSRSRVGETQYF
>TRBV7-9|TRBJ1-1|-|few
TGTGCCAGCAGCGCTCGGTTGCGGGGGCGCGACACTGAAGCTTTCTTT
CASSARLRGRDTEAFF
>TRBV15|TRBJ2-1|TRBD2|-
TGTGCCACCAGCAGAGAGGCAGGACTAGGCCCCTACAATGAGCAGTTCTTC
CATSREAGLGPYNEQFF
>TRBV11-2|TRBJ2-7|TRBD1|-
TGTGCCAGCAGCTTAGATAGGGCCCCGGACAGGGTGGCGCACGAGCAGTACTTC
CASSLDRAPDRVAHEQYF
>TRBV25-1|TRBJ1-3|-|few
TGTGCCAGCAGTGAGGGTGGGGCGGGGGTAGGAAACACCATATATTTT
CASSEGGAGVGNTIYF
>TRBV2|TRBJ2-2|-|few
TGTGCCAGCAGTGAACGTGGGGCCAGGGAGCTGTTTTTT
CASSERGARELFF
>TRBV18|TRBJ1-2|-|-
TGTGCCAGCTCACCCGGGCCGCCTCACTATGGCTACACCTTC
CASSPGPPHYGYTF
>TRBV7-9|TRBJ2-2|TRBD2|-
TGTGCCAGCAGCTTTAGGGCTAGCGGGAGTCTCAGTCCCGGGGAGCTGTTTTTT
CASSFRASGSLSPGELFF
>TRBV7-9|TRBJ2-4|-|-
TGTGCCAGCAGCTTAGCGACAGGCCTACTAGCCAAAAACATTCAGTACTTC
CASSLATGLLAKNIQYF
>TRBV7-2|TRBJ2-7|TRBD2|-
TGTGCCAGCAGCTTTTATAGCGGGGGAGGAGAGCAGTACTTC
CASSFYSGGGEQYF
>TRBV13|TRBJ2-2|-|few
TGTGCCAGCAGCTCAGGGGAGGTGGCGAACACCGGGGAGCTGTTTTTT
CASSSGEVANTGELFF
>TRBV4-2|TRBJ1-2|-|-
TGTGCCAGCAGCCAAGGTAGGGGGTTCGGTCCTCCCTATGGCTACACCTTC
CASSQGRGFGPPYGYTF
>TRBV28|TRBJ1-2|-|-
TGTGCCAGCAGTTTGATCGGCGCCCCTTATGGCTACACCTTC
CASSLIGAPYGYTF
>TRBV30|TRBJ1-1|-|few
TGTGCCTGGAGTTTAACACAGGGAGCTGAAGCTTTCTTT
CAWSLTQGAEAFF